The rows below give T cell receptor beta chains drawn from one sample of a study of blood T cell repertoires in COVID-19. Libraries were prepared by immunoSEQ multiplex PCR; TCRdb keeps only in-frame clonotypes and omits some of them. This sample has roughly 260,000 clones, with around four fifths found just once. The sequencing sample was made of peripheral blood. These TCRs come from a woman in her thirties or forties with active or convalescent COVID-19. CDR3s include the opening cysteine and the closing phenylalanine or tryptophan. D genes are given only for firm matches. Only part of the rows carry a size: once, few, many, or a class if the clone is expanded.

CDR3 protein	CDR3 DNA	V gene	CDR3 length	D gene	J gene	clone size
CASSVGRRGRGTDTQYF	TGTGCCAGCAGCGTAGGTCGGCGGGGGAGAGGTACAGATACGCAGTATTTT	TRBV9	17	TRBD2	TRBJ2-3	-
CASSLSDRGYGGYTF	TGTGCCAGCAGTTTATCGGACAGGGGATACGGCGGCTACACCTTC	TRBV28	15	TRBD1	TRBJ1-2	few
CASRQDSYEQYF	TGTGCCAGTAGACAGGACTCCTACGAGCAGTACTTC	TRBV2	12	-	TRBJ2-7	-
CASSPGSGVGNTIYF	TGTGCCAGCTCACCAGGATCAGGGGTTGGAAACACCATATATTTT	TRBV18	15	-	TRBJ1-3	-
CASSSSGNSPLHF	TGTGCCAGCAGTTCTTCAGGGAATTCACCCCTCCACTTT	TRBV6-5	13	-	TRBJ1-6	-
CASSLGQGLTSDKNIQYF	TGTGCCAGTAGTCTGGGACAGGGTCTTACTTCGGACAAAAACATTCAGTACTTC	TRBV19	18	TRBD1	TRBJ2-4	-
CASSYERNSNQPQHF	TGTGCCAGCAGTTACGAGAGGAATAGCAATCAGCCCCAGCATTTT	TRBV6-5	15	-	TRBJ1-5	many
CASSSSTGAFLSYTF	TGTGCCAGCAGCTCCTCGACAGGGGCCTTTCTTAGCTACACCTTC	TRBV5-6	15	TRBD1	TRBJ1-2	-
CASSVGGLSYEQYF	TGTGCCAGCAGCGTAGGGGGCTTATCCTACGAGCAGTACTTC	TRBV9	14	-	TRBJ2-7	-
CASSLGAGQAQHF	TGTGCCAGCAGCTTAGGGGCGGGGCAGGCCCAGCATTTT	TRBV11-2	13	-	TRBJ1-5	-
CASRRDSANYGYTF	TGTGCCAGTAGACGGGACAGTGCTAACTATGGCTACACCTTC	TRBV19	14	TRBD1	TRBJ1-2	-
CASSPSLGEDSPLHF	TGTGCCAGCAGTCCTAGTTTAGGGGAAGATTCACCCCTCCACTTT	TRBV27	15	-	TRBJ1-6	few
CAWTGQGFFPGELFF	TGTGCCTGGACGGGACAGGGGTTTTTCCCCGGGGAGCTGTTTTTT	TRBV30	15	TRBD1	TRBJ2-2	-
CASRLQGGGQPQHF	TGTGCCAGCAGGTTACAGGGCGGCGGTCAGCCCCAGCATTTT	TRBV28	14	-	TRBJ1-5	-
CATSGLRGSYNEQFF	TGTGCCACCAGCGGACTCCGCGGCTCTTACAATGAGCAGTTCTTC	TRBV15	15	-	TRBJ2-1	-
CAWSAKTANYGYTF	TGTGCCTGGAGTGCCAAGACAGCTAACTATGGCTACACCTTC	TRBV30	14	-	TRBJ1-2	-
CASSPTARGVGQPQHF	TGTGCCAGCAGCCCCACTGCCAGGGGCGTAGGGCAGCCCCAGCATTTT	TRBV5-5	16	-	TRBJ1-5	-
CASSQGGATGTNSPLHF	TGTGCCAGCAGCCAAGGTGGGGCGACAGGGACTAATTCACCCCTCCACTTT	TRBV3-1/TRBV3-2	17	TRBD1	TRBJ1-6	-
CASSFTRTGSVGYTF	TGTGCCAGCAGTTTTACCCGGACAGGCTCCGTTGGCTACACCTTC	TRBV27	15	TRBD1	TRBJ1-2	-
CAISPRQGASTEAFF	TGTGCCATCAGTCCTCGACAGGGGGCTAGCACTGAAGCTTTCTTT	TRBV10-3	15	TRBD1	TRBJ1-1	-
CASSFSDTQYF	TGTGCCAGCAGTTTCTCCGATACGCAGTATTTT	TRBV12-3/TRBV12-4	11	-	TRBJ2-3	-
CASSLDLAATGELFF	TGCGCCAGCAGCTTGGATCTAGCGGCCACCGGGGAGCTGTTTTTT	TRBV5-1	15	TRBD2	TRBJ2-2	-
CASSYSGGSTEAFF	TGTGCCAGCAGTTACTCGGGGGGTTCGACTGAAGCTTTCTTT	TRBV6-2/TRBV6-3	14	-	TRBJ1-1	-
CASSIPDLRGGGDEQFF	TGTGCCAGCAGTATCCCGGACTTGCGGGGGGGCGGGGATGAGCAGTTCTTC	TRBV28	17	TRBD2	TRBJ2-1	-
CASSKGRTNAPLHF	TGTGCCAGCAGCAAGGGACGGACTAATGCACCCCTCCACTTT	TRBV11-1	14	-	TRBJ1-6	-
CASSASLAGYNEQFF	TGTGCCAGCAGTGCCTCTCTAGCGGGGTACAATGAGCAGTTCTTC	TRBV6-4	15	TRBD2	TRBJ2-1	many
CASSPGTGVGRNQPQHF	TGTGCCAGCTCACCCGGGACAGGGGTCGGTCGTAATCAGCCCCAGCATTTT	TRBV18	17	TRBD1	TRBJ1-5	-
CATSRAATGVQETQYF	TGTGCCACCAGCAGAGCCGCGACAGGGGTTCAAGAGACCCAGTACTTC	TRBV15	16	TRBD1	TRBJ2-5	-
CASSFSGEQSTDTQYF	TGTGCCAGCAGTTTCTCGGGGGAGCAAAGCACAGATACGCAGTATTTT	TRBV28	16	-	TRBJ2-3	-
CASSIEAGATYGYTF	TGTGCCAGTAGTATTGAGGCAGGGGCGACCTATGGCTACACCTTC	TRBV19	15	-	TRBJ1-2	-
CASSDPRRGRPQYF	TGCGCCAGCAGTGACCCCCGGCGGGGTCGGCCGCAGTATTTT	TRBV10-1	14	-	TRBJ2-3	-
CASSQAASGTANEKLFF	TGCGCCAGCAGCCAAGCAGCATCCGGGACAGCTAATGAAAAACTGTTTTTT	TRBV4-1	17	TRBD1	TRBJ1-4	once
CATRTGNYGYTF	TGTGCCACCCGGACGGGGAACTATGGCTACACCTTC	TRBV19	12	-	TRBJ1-2	few
CASSFPGLVTDTQYF	TGTGCCAGCAGTTTCCCGGGACTAGTCACAGATACGCAGTATTTT	TRBV28	15	TRBD2	TRBJ2-3	many
CASSLEQGWRTDTQYF	TGCGCCAGCAGCTTGGAACAGGGATGGCGCACAGATACGCAGTATTTT	TRBV5-1	16	-	TRBJ2-3	-
CASRLIGGTEAFF	TGTGCCAGCAGACTAATAGGGGGCACTGAAGCTTTCTTT	TRBV27	13	-	TRBJ1-1	-
CASSQAASGYEQYF	TGTGCCAGCAGCCAAGCGGCTAGCGGCTACGAGCAGTACTTC	TRBV3-1/TRBV3-2	14	TRBD2	TRBJ2-7	-
CASSLRLAGAGGETQYF	TGTGCCAGCAGTTTACGGCTAGCGGGGGCCGGGGGGGAGACCCAGTACTTC	TRBV27	17	TRBD2	TRBJ2-5	-
CASIPPGTGRGYTF	TGTGCCAGCATTCCCCCCGGGACAGGGCGAGGCTACACCTTC	TRBV6-5	14	TRBD1	TRBJ1-2	-
CASSLSRGTYGYTF	TGTGCCAGCAGTTTATCCAGGGGGACCTATGGCTACACCTTC	TRBV27	14	TRBD1	TRBJ1-2	-
CAWSVGGGHDTQYF	TGTGCCTGGAGTGTCGGCGGGGGGCACGATACGCAGTATTTT	TRBV30	14	TRBD2	TRBJ2-3	few
CATSREDRYTQYF	TGTGCCACCAGCAGAGAGGACAGGTATACGCAGTATTTT	TRBV15	13	TRBD1	TRBJ2-3	-
CASSLDRDTEAFF	TGTGCCAGCAGCTTAGACAGGGACACTGAAGCTTTCTTT	TRBV11-2	13	-	TRBJ1-1	many